This TCR beta chain is drawn from a study of blood T cell repertoires in COVID-19. Patients of the Seattle cohort, enrolled during active infection, were followed longitudinally. Assay used: immunoSEQ multiplex PCR; TCRdb lists only in-frame clones, some missing. Seen here are 220,000 or so clones, 82% observed once, and the top ten hold approximately 8%. The receptor was derived from an elderly woman with COVID-19, enrolled during active disease. Sequences were obtained from peripheral blood.

This CDR3 is CASSSLSPSGATDTQYF. Written as DNA, the CDR3 is TGTGCCAGCAGCTCTCTTTCACCTAGCGGGGCCACAGATACGCAGTATTTT. The J gene is TRBJ2-3, the V gene TRBV3-1 (or the pseudogene TRBV3-2); TRBD2 agrees at 9 bases. With 5 bases clipped from V and 2 bases from J, the junction kept 11 bases outside the gene matches. The germline V gene has CDR1 LGHDT and CDR2 YNNKEL (reference sequence). This CDR3 region has 17 residues.